A single sample gave rise to the 27 T cell receptor beta chains below, sequenced in a study of human T cells and chemical hapten exposure. Via MiXCR, TCRdb re-called the RACE reads, giving one row per CDR3 protein. The data show around 260,000 distinct CDR3 sequences, about 8.6% seen once. Noted time point: pre-sensitization, week 0. Treatment indicated: therapeutic diphenylcyclopropenone sensitization with weekly scalp DPC. The sample was whole blood, taken in connection with sensitization to the hapten diphenylcyclopropenone (DPC). The receptor source for this set is a middle-aged woman with alopecia areata. Some clones in this sample may be carry-over from other donors' samples.

This clonotype was detected ten times or more. The CDR3 loop reads CASSQVRVTATSGNTIYF. The CDR3 nucleotides are TGTGCCAGCAGCCAAGTCCGAGTCACAGCTACCTCTGGAAACACCATATATTTT. This chain joins TRBV4-2 and TRBJ1-3; D gene unclear. V lost 1 base to trimming and J lost 0 bases, with 16 bases between them. Germline CDR1 and CDR2: LGHNA and YNFKEQ. The CDR3 has 18 amino acids.

This chain uses TRBV3-1 with TRBJ1-1; 9 bases fit TRBD1. The V gene end was trimmed by 7 bases and the J gene end by 4 bases; junction bases not matched to a gene: 4. The germline gives CDR1 LGHDT, CDR2 YNNKEL (reference sequence). The CDR3 spans 13 residues. The CDR3 DNA sequence: TGTGCCAGCACGGTGACAGGGGGCACTGAAGCTTTCTTT. Translated, it gives CASTVTGGTEAFF.

This clonotype came up many times. The chain combines TRBV6-6 with TRBJ1-1; D not certain. There are 13 residues in the CDR3. Trimming left V 6 bases short and J 0 bases short, with 8 bases between. Germline V gene data show CDR1 as MNHNY and CDR2 as SVGAGI (reference sequence). The DNA for the CDR3 is TGTGCCAGCAGCCCTCAACTGAACACTGAAGCTTTCTTT. Translating gives CASSPQLNTEAFF.

The chain couples TRBV6-6 to TRBJ1-5, with 11 positions matching TRBD1. CDR1 is MNHNY, CDR2 SVGAGI, per germline (reference sequence). The V segment lost 6 bases and the J segment 6 bases; nucleotides outside the gene matches: 7. This CDR3 comprises 15 residues. In DNA form, the CDR3 reads TGTGCCAGCAGCCCCGGGACAGGGGGTTTTCAGCCCCAGCATTTT. Translated, it gives CASSPGTGGFQPQHF.

The rearrangement links TRBV20-1 to TRBJ2-7, with 8 bases lining up with TRBD1. Trimming took 2 bases from V and 3 from J; bases not matched to a gene: 6. The CDR3 runs 14 residues. CDR1 and CDR2 from the germline V gene are DFQATT and SNEGSKA (reference sequence). CDR3 sequence: CSARHLDRVYEQYF. The CDR3 DNA reads as TGCAGTGCTAGACACTTGGACAGGGTCTACGAGCAGTACTTC.

This clonotype has just a few counts. The chain has TRBV25-1 and TRBJ2-7; TRBD1 might be the D (6 bases). CDR1 and CDR2 from the germline V gene are MGHDK and SYGVNS. The CDR3 has 12 residues. V was trimmed by 3 bases and J by 12 bases, leaving 15 bases between them. DNA of the CDR3: TGTGCCAGCAGTGAGCCGCCAGGGGACGTGTACTTC. It is translated as CASSEPPGDVYF.

This clonotype was counted a few times. The J gene is TRBJ1-4, the V gene TRBV28; TRBD1 might be the D (6 bases). V dropped 4 bases and J dropped 4 bases, with 16 bases sitting between them. This CDR3 comprises 16 residues. Per the germline V gene, CDR1 is MDHEN and CDR2 is SYDVKM. CDR3 nucleotide sequence: TGTGCCAGCAGTTCGGGGGCCAGGGTGGATAATGAAAAACTGTTTTTT. Translating gives CASSSGARVDNEKLFF. Supplemented by reference TRBV28 and TRBJ1-4, the full variable domain reads DVKVTQSSRYLVKRTGEKVFLECVQDMDHENMFWYRQDPGLGLRLIYFSYDVKMKEKGDIPEGYSVSREKKERFSLILESASTNQTSMYLCASSSGARVDNEKLFFGSGTQLSVL.

This clonotype was seen ten or more times. The gene calls are TRBV7-2 and TRBJ2-3; D uncertain. CDR3 length: 16 residues. Deletions cut 5 bases from V and 0 bases from J, with 15 bases between. The V gene's germline CDR1 is SGHTA and CDR2 FQGNSA. CDR3: CASSVGLHISTDTQYF. The CDR3 DNA reads as TGTGCCAGCAGCGTCGGGCTTCACATTAGCACAGATACGCAGTATTTT.

This clonotype was seen ten or more times. The rearrangement links TRBV27 to TRBJ2-1; D tentatively reads TRBD1 or TRBD2 (5 bases each). CDR1 is MNHEY and CDR2 is SMNVEV in the germline V gene (reference sequence). V lost 3 bases and J 6 bases, leaving 9 bases between the germline ends. This CDR3 comprises 13 residues. This CDR3 is CASSLSGSNEQFF. CDR3 in DNA: TGTGCCAGCAGTTTGTCAGGGAGCAATGAGCAGTTCTTC.

In regard to this clonotype: This may be a read error, as it is one base from a much larger clone. The chain recombines TRBV28 with TRBJ2-7; no definite D call. Trimming left V 3 bases short and J 6 bases short, with 9 bases between. Looked up from germline, CDR1 is MDHEN and CDR2 is SYDVKM. CDR3 size: 12 residues. This chain's CDR3 is CASSLSPREQYF. CDR3 in DNA: TGTGCCAGCAGTTTGTCACCCCGCGAGCAGTACTTC.

V usage is TRBV28 and J usage is TRBJ2-5; tentatively, D is TRBD1 (6 bases). V was shortened by 5 bases and J by 2 bases, with 12 bases between the two germline ends. Germline assignment: CDR1 MDHEN and CDR2 SYDVKM. This CDR3 is built from 14 residues. The CDR3, as DNA: TGTGCCAGCAGTCCTCTGACAGGACAAGAGACCCAGTACTTC. It yields the protein CASSPLTGQETQYF. Full variable domain (outside the CDR3, taken from reference TRBV28 and TRBJ2-5): DVKVTQSSRYLVKRTGEKVFLECVQDMDHENMFWYRQDPGLGLRLIYFSYDVKMKEKGDIPEGYSVSREKKERFSLILESASTNQTSMYLCASSPLTGQETQYFGPGTRLLVL.

In this sample, this clonotype turned up a few times. The chain recombines TRBV28 with TRBJ2-7; 10 positions match TRBD1. The CDR3 contains 16 residues. Losses at the gene ends were 4 bases for V and 5 bases for J; bases not matched to a gene: 11. CDR1 and CDR2 from the germline V gene are MDHEN and SYDVKM. CDR3 loop: CASSSGDRGSLHEQYF. The CDR3 nucleotides are TGTGCCAGCAGTTCGGGGGACAGGGGTTCGCTACACGAGCAGTACTTC. The full variable domain, completed using reference TRBV28 and TRBJ2-7, is DVKVTQSSRYLVKRTGEKVFLECVQDMDHENMFWYRQDPGLGLRLIYFSYDVKMKEKGDIPEGYSVSREKKERFSLILESASTNQTSMYLCASSSGDRGSLHEQYFGPGTRLTVT.

This clonotype was picked up a small number of times. The V call is TRBV6-5, the J call TRBJ2-5; the match to TRBD1 covers 9 bases. CDR1 and CDR2 (germline): MNHEY, SVGAGI. The junction had 7 bases not matched to a gene; V was cut back by 4 bases and J by 4 bases. The CDR3 covers 15 residues. CDR3 nucleotides: TGTGCCAGCAGTTCCTTCGACAGGGGGTCAGAGACCCAGTACTTC. It encodes CASSSFDRGSETQYF.

This clonotype appeared many times. This chain links TRBV5-1 with TRBJ1-1; maybe TRBD1 (6 bases). This CDR3 is built from 12 residues. CDR1 is SGHRS and CDR2 is YFSETQ in the germline V gene. V shed 2 bases and J shed 11 bases, with 13 bases lying between them. The CDR3: CASSFVPGDAFF. The CDR3 nucleotides read TGCGCCAGCAGCTTCGTCCCAGGGGATGCTTTCTTT. The full variable domain, completed using reference TRBV5-1 and TRBJ1-1, is KAGVTQTPRYLIKTRGQQVTLSCSPISGHRSVSWYQQTPGQGLQFLFEYFSETQRNKGNFPGRFSGRQFSNSRSEMNVSTLELGDSALYLCASSFVPGDAFFGQGTRLTVV.

The V gene is TRBV12-3 or TRBV12-4, the J gene TRBJ1-6, with 9 positions matching TRBD1. V lost 3 bases, J lost 7 bases, and 4 bases stayed unmatched. The CDR3 has 15 residues. CDR3 in amino acids: CASSFTGGDNSPLHF. Written as DNA, the CDR3 is TGTGCCAGCAGTTTCACAGGGGGCGACAATTCACCCCTCCACTTT.

The chain is built from TRBV10-3 and TRBJ2-7, with D uncertain. The V end was cut by 3 bases, the J end by 0 bases, with 3 bases between. The germline gives CDR1 ENHRY, CDR2 SYGVKD. The CDR3 runs 12 residues. CDR3 coding DNA: TGTGCCATCAGTGACCTCTCCTACGAGCAGTACTTC. It translates to CAISDLSYEQYF.

V and J are TRBV6-6 and TRBJ1-1; 9 nucleotides match TRBD1. This CDR3 is built from 13 residues. The germline V gene encodes CDR1 MNHNY and CDR2 SVGAGI (reference sequence). V was pared by 7 bases and J by 7 bases, with 7 bases of the junction left unmatched. CDR3 loop: CASKTTGGLEAFF. The CDR3 DNA reads TGTGCCAGCAAGACCACAGGGGGCCTTGAAGCTTTCTTT.

This clonotype has at least ten counts. The rearrangement uses TRBV5-1 and TRBJ2-1; D is perhaps TRBD1 or TRBD2 (5 bases each). Trimming removed 2 bases from V and 9 bases from J, with 24 bases in between. The CDR3 has 17 residues. Germline values: CDR1 SGHRS, CDR2 YFSETQ. The CDR3 spells CASSFGAGGRAMGEQFF. In DNA, the CDR3 is TGCGCCAGCAGCTTCGGTGCCGGAGGCAGGGCTATGGGTGAGCAGTTCTTC.

In this sample, this clonotype turned up many times. The chain couples TRBV11-2 to TRBJ2-2, with D uncertain. V lost 1 base, J lost 6 bases, and 12 bases lay in between. Germline assignment: CDR1 SGHAT and CDR2 FQNNGV. This CDR3 spans 15 amino acids. CDR3 in DNA: TGTGCCAGCAGCTTAGGAGTCACTTCCGCCGGGGAGCTGTTTTTT. This gives the protein CASSLGVTSAGELFF. Full variable domain (missing parts from reference TRBV11-2 and TRBJ2-2): EAGVAQSPRYKIIEKRQSVAFWCNPISGHATLYWYQQILGQGPKLLIQFQNNGVVDDSQLPKDRFSAERLKGVDSTLKIQPAKLEDSAVYLCASSLGVTSAGELFFGEGSRLTVL.

In this sample, this clonotype turned up a few times. The gene calls are TRBV29-1 and TRBJ2-1, with D perhaps TRBD1 (6 bases). Per the germline V gene, CDR1 is SQVTM and CDR2 is ANQGSEA. V was trimmed by 4 bases and J by 10 bases, leaving 11 bases between them. The length of the CDR3 is 11 residues. The chain's CDR3 is CSVATGLEQFF. The CDR3 bases are TGCAGCGTTGCCACAGGGTTGGAGCAGTTCTTC.

The J gene is TRBJ2-7, the V gene TRBV6-6; TRBD2 matches 7 bases. Germline V gene lookup returns CDR1 MNHNY and CDR2 SVGAGI (reference sequence). V was pared by 4 bases and J by 7 bases, with 7 bases of the junction left unmatched. This CDR3 is 13 amino acids long. The CDR3 DNA sequence: TGTGCCAGCAGTTCAGCGGGATCTCGGGAGCAGTACTTC. It yields the protein CASSSAGSREQYF.

This clonotype was recorded at least ten times. The chain combines TRBV21-1 with TRBJ2-4. TRBV21-1 is termed a pseudogene. This CDR3 has 16 amino acids. The CDR3 DNA reads TGTGCCAGCAGCAAAGAGGTGGGGTTACCCAAAAACATTCAGTACTTC. It is translated as CASSKEVGLPKNIQYF.

This clonotype was recorded a few times. This chain uses TRBV7-8 with TRBJ2-7; D is unclear. This CDR3 has 14 amino acids. Germline V CDR1 and CDR2: SGHVS, FQNEAQ. V was pared by 5 bases and J by 5 bases, with 16 bases between. The CDR3 DNA sequence: TGTGCCAGCAGCCCAAGTGCTAGGGCCCACGAGCAGTACTTC. Protein sequence: CASSPSARAHEQYF.

This clonotype was seen repeatedly, ten times or more. The chain couples TRBV9 to TRBJ2-3; the match to TRBD2 covers 8 bases. The CDR3 length is 15 residues. V lost 3 bases to trimming and J lost 1 base; unmatched junction nucleotides: 4. CDR1 and CDR2 from the germline V gene are SGDLS and YYNGEE. The CDR3 bases are TGTGCCAGCAGCGCTACTAGCGGAGGCACAGATACGCAGTATTTT. This encodes CASSATSGGTDTQYF.

The rearrangement joins TRBV27 to TRBJ1-5; 8 positions agree with TRBD1. The germline CDR1 and CDR2 sequences are MNHEY and SMNVEV (reference sequence). V shed 7 bases and J 6 bases; nucleotides not matched to a gene: 5. This CDR3 has 13 residues. This CDR3 reads CASTQGAGQPQHF. The CDR3 DNA reads as TGTGCCAGCACCCAGGGGGCGGGTCAGCCCCAGCATTTT.

There are many counts of this clonotype. The chain links TRBV20-1 to TRBJ1-4; 8 bases map to TRBD1. After removal of 0 bases from V and 10 bases from J, the junction contained 13 bases not matched to a gene. The CDR3 has 16 amino acids. CDR1 is DFQATT and CDR2 is SNEGSKA in the germline V gene (reference sequence). The CDR3 DNA follows: TGCAGTGCTAGAGACAGGGGGCCGGAGGGAGTGGGAAAACTGTTTTTT. As protein: CSARDRGPEGVGKLFF.

This clonotype was counted between two and nine times. The chain couples TRBV7-2 to TRBJ2-1; 9 positions match TRBD2. CDR3 length: 15 amino acids. The J segment lost 9 bases and the V segment lost 3 bases, leaving 9 bases of the junction unmatched. Germline-derived CDR1 and CDR2 are SGHTA and FQGNSA. CDR3 DNA sequence: TGTGCCAGCAGCTTGGATATCCTAGCGGGACGTGAGCAGTTCTTC. This translates into CASSLDILAGREQFF.